This T cell receptor beta chain was recovered during a study of shared T cell receptors in the human thymus. This clone was observed a handful of times. Clones were read by immunoSEQ multiplex PCR, and TCRdb kept only the in-frame ones, dropping some. This sample has about 660,000 clones, with approximately 87% found just once. V lost 5 bases and J lost 4; bases outside the gene matches: 7. Per germline, CDR1 MDHEN and CDR2 SYDVKM. The CDR3 is 14 amino acids. The same sample was also used in a study of human thymus T cells. That paper notes: Thymic samples were excised during corrective heart operations. Apparent skewing of V and J gene usage characterized both thymic and blood repertoires.

This TCR derives from a boy under two years old with a congenital heart defect. This chain links TRBV28 with TRBJ1-2; 7 nucleotides match TRBD1. The specimen sequenced was thymocytes. CDR3 bases: TGTGCCAGCAGTCCTCACAGGGGAGTCTATGGCTACACCTTC. This sequence encodes CASSPHRGVYGYTF.